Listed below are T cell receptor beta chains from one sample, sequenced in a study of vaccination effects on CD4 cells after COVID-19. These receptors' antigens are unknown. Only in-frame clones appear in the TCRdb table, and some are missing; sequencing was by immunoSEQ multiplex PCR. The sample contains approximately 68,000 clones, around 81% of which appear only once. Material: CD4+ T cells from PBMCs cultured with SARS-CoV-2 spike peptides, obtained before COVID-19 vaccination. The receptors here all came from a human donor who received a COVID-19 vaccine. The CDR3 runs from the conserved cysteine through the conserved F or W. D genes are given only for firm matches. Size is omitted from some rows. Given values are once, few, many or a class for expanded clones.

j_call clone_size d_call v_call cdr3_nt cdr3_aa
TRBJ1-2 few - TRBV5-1 TGCGCCAGCAGCTACGGACAGCTTGGGGAGGGCTACACCTTC CASSYGQLGEGYTF
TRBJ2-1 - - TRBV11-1 TGTGCCAGCAGCAAGGAGGGTAGGGGGTCTGATCAGTTCTTC CASSKEGRGSDQFF
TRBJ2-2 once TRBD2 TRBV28 TGTGCCAGCAGTTTGGGACTAGCGGGGAACACCGGGGAGCTGTTTTTT CASSLGLAGNTGELFF
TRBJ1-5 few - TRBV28 TGTGCCAGCAGGGGCAATCAGCCCCAGCATTTT CASRGNQPQHF
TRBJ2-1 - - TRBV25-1 TGTGCCAGCAGTGGGGCGGGGGCTAGGAATGAGCAGTTCTTC CASSGAGARNEQFF
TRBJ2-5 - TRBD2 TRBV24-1 TGTGCCACCAGTGATTACCTAGCGGGGGGTCAAGAGACCCAGTACTTC CATSDYLAGGQETQYF
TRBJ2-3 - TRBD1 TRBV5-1 TGCGCCAGCAGCCCTGGGGGGACAGGGGGGGATACGCAGTATTTT CASSPGGTGGDTQYF
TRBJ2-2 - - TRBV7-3 TGTGCCAGCAGCGAACAGAGAAACACCGGGGAGCTGTTTTTT CASSEQRNTGELFF
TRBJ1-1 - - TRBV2 TGTGCCGGGGGCAAGAGCGGGAACACTGAAGCTTTCTTT CAGGKSGNTEAFF
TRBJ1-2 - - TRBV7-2 TGTGCCAGCAGCCAACCAGACAATGGCTACACCTTC CASSQPDNGYTF
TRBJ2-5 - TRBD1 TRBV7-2 TGTGCCAGCAGCTCCGACAGGGGGCTTGGCGGGGCAGAGACCCAGTACTTC CASSSDRGLGGAETQYF
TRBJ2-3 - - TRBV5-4 TGTGCCAGCAGCGGTCCGGGCCATCTCAGGAATACGCAGTATTTT CASSGPGHLRNTQYF
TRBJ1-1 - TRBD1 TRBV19 TGTGCCAGTAGTAAGGGGGCAGGAAGCACTGAAGCTTTCTTT CASSKGAGSTEAFF
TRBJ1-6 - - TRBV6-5 TGTGCCAGCAGTTACAAGGTTATCGATTCACCCCTCCACTTT CASSYKVIDSPLHF
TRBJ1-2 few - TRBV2 TGTGCCAGTAGACAAGTCTATGGCTACACCTTC CASRQVYGYTF
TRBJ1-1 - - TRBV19 TGTGCCAGTAGTAGGACAAACACTGAAGCTTTCTTT CASSRTNTEAFF
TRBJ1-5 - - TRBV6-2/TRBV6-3 TGTGCCAGCAGTTACTCCCGACTCAACGGAGGGCCCCAGCATTTT CASSYSRLNGGPQHF
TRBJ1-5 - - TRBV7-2 TGTGCCAGCGGCATGACGTGGGGAGGGGATCAGCCCCAGCATTTT CASGMTWGGDQPQHF
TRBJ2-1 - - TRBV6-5 TGTGCCAGCAGTTACTCGGACAATGAGCAGTTCTTC CASSYSDNEQFF
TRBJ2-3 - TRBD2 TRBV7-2 TGTGCAACACGAGCGGGGGAGGGGTCAGATACGCAGTATTTT CATRAGEGSDTQYF
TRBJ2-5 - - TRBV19 TGTGCCAGTTCGGACAGACAAGAGACCCAGTACTTC CASSDRQETQYF
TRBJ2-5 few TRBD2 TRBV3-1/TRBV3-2 TGTGCCAGCAGCCAAGGGACTAGCGGGGGCCTGGTGTACTTC CASSQGTSGGLVYF
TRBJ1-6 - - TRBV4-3 TGCGCCAGCAGCCGGGGTCCCCTTAATTCACCCCTCCACTTT CASSRGPLNSPLHF
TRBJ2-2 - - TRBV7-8 TGTGCCAGCAGCCGAACACGATTCAACACCGGGGAGCTGTTTTTT CASSRTRFNTGELFF
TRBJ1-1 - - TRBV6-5 TGTGCCAGCAGCCCCCGGACCCTGAACACTGAAGCTTTCTTT CASSPRTLNTEAFF
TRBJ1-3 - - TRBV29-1 TGCAGCGTTGAAGATCCGGGGATTGGGGACACCATATATTTT CSVEDPGIGDTIYF
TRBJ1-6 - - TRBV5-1 TGCGCCAGCAGCTTGGCGGGTCAGACATATAATTCACCCCTCCACTTT CASSLAGQTYNSPLHF
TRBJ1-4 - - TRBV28 TGTGCCAGCTCGTCCCTGGTAGTACGCGAAAAACTGTTTTTT CASSSLVVREKLFF
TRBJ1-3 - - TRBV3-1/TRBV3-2 TGTGCCAGCAGCCTTGGGGGAGGAAACACCATATATTTT CASSLGGGNTIYF
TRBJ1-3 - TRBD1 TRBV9 TGTGCCAGCAGTCGGACAGGTTTGGCTGGAGGAAACACCATATATTTT CASSRTGLAGGNTIYF
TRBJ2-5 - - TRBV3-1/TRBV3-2 TGTGCCAGCAGCCGCGGACAGTTACAAGAGACCCAGTACTTC CASSRGQLQETQYF
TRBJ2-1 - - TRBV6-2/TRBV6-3 TGTGCCAGCAGCTCGCCCCATACAGTTTACAATGAGCAGTTCTTC CASSSPHTVYNEQFF
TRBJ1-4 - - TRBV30 TGTGCCTGGAGCACCGGGACCGGGCGGGAAAAACTGTTTTTT CAWSTGTGREKLFF
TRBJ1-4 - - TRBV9 TGTGCCAGCAGCGTAGAAACAGGGAGGGGTGAAAAACTGTTTTTT CASSVETGRGEKLFF
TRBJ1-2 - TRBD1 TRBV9 TGTGCCAGCAGCGTTACAGGGGACACCTCTCTCGGCTACACCTTC CASSVTGDTSLGYTF
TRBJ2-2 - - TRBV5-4 TGTGCCAGCAGGAAGACTGGCGCCCCCGGGGAGCTGTTTTTT CASRKTGAPGELFF
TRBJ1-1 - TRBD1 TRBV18 TGTGCCAGCTCGGAGGGCAGGGGGCCGAACACTGAAGCTTTCTTT CASSEGRGPNTEAFF
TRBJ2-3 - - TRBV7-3 TGTGCCAGCAGCCCCCAAATCACAGATACGCAGTATTTT CASSPQITDTQYF
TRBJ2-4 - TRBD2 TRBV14 TGTGCCAGCAGCCAAGATCCGGGAGGGGGGACGCGAAACATTCAGTACTTC CASSQDPGGGTRNIQYF
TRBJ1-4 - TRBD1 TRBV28 TGTGCCAGCGGACTAACAGGGGGCCAAGAAAAACTGTTTTTT CASGLTGGQEKLFF
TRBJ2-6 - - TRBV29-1 TGCAGCGTTGCGGCAGACTCTGGGGCCAACGTCCTGACTTTC CSVAADSGANVLTF
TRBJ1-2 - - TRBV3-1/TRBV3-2 TGTGCCAGCAGCCCGACCGCTAACTATGGCTACACCTTC CASSPTANYGYTF
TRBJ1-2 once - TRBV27 TGTGCCAGCAGTTTATTGGAGGGTACGGGCTACACCTTC CASSLLEGTGYTF
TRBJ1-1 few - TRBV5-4 TGTGCCAGCAGCTTGCTCGGGCAGGGGCACAATCGAGCTTTCTTT CASSLLGQGHNRAFF
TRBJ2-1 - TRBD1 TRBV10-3 TGTGCCACCCTATTAACGGGACAGGGGTACAATGAGCAGTTCTTC CATLLTGQGYNEQFF
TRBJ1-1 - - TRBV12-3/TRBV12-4 TGTGCCAGCAGTTTACAGGGGACTGAAGCTTTCTTT CASSLQGTEAFF
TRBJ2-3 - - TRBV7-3 TGTGCCAGCAGCTTAAATAGCGGAGGCCTAGATACGCAGTATTTT CASSLNSGGLDTQYF
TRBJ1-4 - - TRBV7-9 TGTGCCAGCAGCCAAAAGCCTGGCAGCACTAATGAAAAACTGTTTTTT CASSQKPGSTNEKLFF
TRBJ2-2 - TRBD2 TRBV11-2 TGTGCCAGCAGCCTGACTAGCGGGCCAAACGGGGAGCTGTTTTTT CASSLTSGPNGELFF
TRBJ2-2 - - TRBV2 TGTGCCAGCAGTGAATATGCTGGGTCCATCGGGGAGCTGTTTTTT CASSEYAGSIGELFF
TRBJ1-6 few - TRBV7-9 TGTGCCAGCAGCTTACGGGAGGGTAGGTCACCCCTCCACTTT CASSLREGRSPLHF
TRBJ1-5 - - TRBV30 TGTGCCTGGAGTGCGGGGAGCAATCAGCCCCAGCATTTT CAWSAGSNQPQHF
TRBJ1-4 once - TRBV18 TGTGCCAGCTCACCGGCGGATGCAACTAATGAAAAACTGTTTTTT CASSPADATNEKLFF